This T cell receptor (beta chain) was recorded in a study of beta chain features in type 1 diabetes (dated by TCRdb to 2017 to 2018). Background for the entire study: Mean age, gender distribution, total cell number and subset yield did not differ between patients and healthy donors. A total of around 100 million sorted cells were examined across all samples, and RNA yield correlated strongly with the number of cells per subset. In the study, recently diagnosed type 1 diabetes patients and matched healthy donors were compared on the TCRB repertoires of their sorted circulating CD4+ T cell subsets. Regulatory and stem cell-like memory subsets were isolated from only 8 patients and about 8 healthy donors, whereas naive and central memory subsets came from all 30 or so donors. Findings and caveats that apply to the study as a whole: Because cDNA rather than genomic DNA was sequenced, highly expressing activated cells could have been over-represented, although no difference in activation and CD3 levels was found between groups. Naive, central memory and regulatory TCRB repertoires appeared to be more alike among patients than among healthy donors. HLA sub-analyses involved small numbers of individuals, so any influence of HLA type on TCRB rearrangement remained unresolved. In all four CD4+ subsets, TCRB CDR3 length was moderately but significantly shorter in type 1 diabetes patients. PCR may preferentially amplify shorter templates, but because patient and control samples were amplified and corrected together, any resulting skew would affect both groups equally. At VDJ recombination sites, patients with type 1 diabetes made fewer insertions and deleted more nucleotides, a pattern implying thymic rearrangement abnormalities.

This clone was seen a handful of times. Its antigen is still unknown. Per-base quality was not reported, and no clone a single base away is much larger than it. The entire isolated RNA was reverse transcribed using the High Capacity cDNA Reverse Transcription Kit, and thus expressed TCRB transcripts were sequenced. Naive, central memory and regulatory T cell samples underwent deep immunoSEQ sequencing, averaging roughly 3.3 million total reads per sample. After sorted cells were lysed in RLT buffer, RNA was extracted with DNase-treated RNeasy Micro or Mini kits, with the choice depending on cell number. To prevent cross-contamination, every cell subset was processed on its own, while patient and healthy donor samples were processed together. The immunoSEQ multiplex PCR was used to amplify TCRB sequences from cDNA, generating 87-bp fragments that spanned the CDR3 region. The amplicons were sequenced using the Illumina HiSeq platform. In the authors' own workflow: Synthetic template baselines were used to correct PCR bias computationally, reads within Hamming distance 2 were collapsed, and singletons that could not be merged were discarded. Reads were aligned to IMGT to assign V, D and J genes, CDR3 length, and insertions or deletions at six rearrangement sites. Within each subset, clonotype counts were normalized to sorted cell number, and only after that were true diversity and Gini coefficients computed with the tcR R package. The overlap coefficient, calculated on TCRB nucleotide sequences, was used to measure repertoire sharing. Out-of-frame TCRB sequences from naive cells were analyzed as a proxy for the pre-selection repertoire. Entries here come from immuneACCESS through TCRdb and include only in-frame sequences with V and J called. Some clones fail to appear in such tables; in the studies checked, an unresolved V gene covers under half of the shortfall, and the cause of the remainder is unknown. D and trimming come from the DNA, and the V and J calls and clone size come from that table. The sample table holds 630,000 or so clones, of which around 15% were seen once. Nearly 0.04% of the sample lies in the top ten.

From the cysteine up to the phenylalanine, the CDR3 has a length of 14 residues. The retained sequence is limited to the CDR3, 42 bases, with the frame set at the first base. Based on the germline V gene (reference sequence), the CDR1 and CDR2 sequences are SEHNR and FQNEAQ. Between the V and J ends, shortened by 0 bases and 8 bases respectively, the junction contains 10 bases. A single peripheral blood draw of 95 to 150 mL on average was collected from each donor into heparinised tubes. A BD FACSAria II and a panel including CD45RO, CCR7, CD25, CD127, CD95 and CD27 were used to sort naive, central memory, regulatory and stem cell-like memory CD4+ T cells. Every sorted population had a purity above 95%. PBMCs were isolated immediately by Lymphoprep density gradient centrifugation and stained directly without culture. To minimize batch effects, samples were stained and sorted in pairs, one healthy donor with one patient per experiment.

The sample consisted of naive CD4+ T cells from blood. This sample's cell subset or site label indicates: true naive CD4+ T cells. This chain is built from TRBV7-9 and TRBJ1-4; the D gene identity is not certain. This receptor was obtained from a man between 18 and 35 years old with type 1 diabetes. The CDR3 region has the sequence CASSLARLGEKLFF. The sequence in DNA is TGTGCCAGCAGCTTAGCGCGGCTAGGGGAAAAACTGTTTTTT.